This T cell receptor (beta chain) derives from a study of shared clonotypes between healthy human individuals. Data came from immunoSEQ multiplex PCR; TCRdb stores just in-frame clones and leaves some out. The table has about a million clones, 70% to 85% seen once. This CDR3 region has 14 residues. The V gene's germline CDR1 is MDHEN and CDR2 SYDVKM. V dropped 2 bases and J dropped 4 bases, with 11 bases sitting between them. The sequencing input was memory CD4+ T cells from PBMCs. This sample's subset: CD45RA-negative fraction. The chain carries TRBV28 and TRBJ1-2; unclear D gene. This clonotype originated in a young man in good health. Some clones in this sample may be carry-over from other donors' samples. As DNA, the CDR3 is TGTGCCAGCAGTTTACTGGGTCTGGGCTATGGCTACACCTTC. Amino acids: CASSLLGLGYGYTF.